Sequencing of this T cell receptor (beta chain) was carried out in a study of T cell responses to AZD1222 COVID-19 vaccine. Profiling relied on immunoSEQ multiplex PCR, and the TCRdb table lists in-frame clones only, not all of them. The sample has about 170,000 clones; more than 80% are singletons. The CDR3 loop spans 11 amino acids. V lost 6 bases to trimming and J lost 7 bases, with 9 bases between them. To note about this clone: As yet, its antigen is unknown.

Study observations and caveats: Elevations in Spike-specific TCR breadth and depth followed administration of two AZD1222 doses.

V and J are TRBV12-3 or TRBV12-4 and TRBJ1-2, with D perhaps matching TRBD1 (6 bases). Source: peripheral blood, taken on day 0 of AZD1222 vaccination. The TCR sequence derives from an adult in good health. CDR3: CASSLGAGYTF. CDR3 coding DNA: TGTGCCAGCAGCCTGGGGGCTGGCTACACCTTC.